The 6 T cell receptor beta chains below were found in one sample sequenced in a study of blood T cell repertoires in COVID-19. The assay was immunoSEQ multiplex PCR, and TCRdb's table has in-frame clones only and misses some. The table records some 260,000 clones, 88% of them present only once. Material: peripheral blood. The receptors shown here come from a woman in her 70s with COVID-19, enrolled during active disease.

The V and J genes are TRBV9 and TRBJ1-6; D gene uncertain. The CDR3 contains 16 residues. V gave up 0 bases and J gave up 1 base, with 8 bases separating them. Germline assignment: CDR1 SGDLS and CDR2 YYNGEE. The CDR3 here is CASSVARDSYNSPLHF. The CDR3 bases are TGTGCCAGCAGCGTAGCCCGGGATTCCTATAATTCACCCCTCCACTTT.

The chain combines TRBV28 with TRBJ2-7; 7 nucleotides match TRBD1. The CDR3 covers 13 residues. CDR1 and CDR2 (germline): MDHEN, SYDVKM. The trim removed 10 bases at V and 4 bases at J, leaving 10 bases unmatched. CDR3 bases: TGTGCCACCGTAACAGGGGCTAATTACGAGCAGTACTTC. Its translation: CATVTGANYEQYF.

The J gene is TRBJ2-1, the V gene TRBV21-1; TRBD1 reflects the table's D call only, with no check against the DNA. TRBV21-1 is termed a pseudogene. The CDR3 has 19 residues. As DNA, the CDR3 is TGTGCCAGCAGCAAATTGAGTGAAGGCAGGGTTGACGCGATTAATGAGCAGTTCTTC. Translation: CASSKLSEGRVDAINEQFF.

The chain is built from TRBV27 and TRBJ2-7; TRBD2 might be the D (6 bases). The germline V and J ends were trimmed by 2 bases and 5 bases, with 16 bases remaining between them. In germline, CDR1 is MNHEY, CDR2 SMNVEV (reference sequence). There are 15 residues in the CDR3. DNA of the CDR3: TGTGCCAGCAGTTTAGGACATTCGGGGAGGCACGAGCAGTACTTC. It specifies CASSLGHSGRHEQYF.

The rearrangement joins TRBV28 to TRBJ1-2; D may be TRBD1 (6 bases). The germline V and J ends were trimmed by 5 bases and 2 bases, with 9 bases remaining between them. CDR1 is MDHEN, CDR2 SYDVKM, per germline. The length of the CDR3 is 13 residues. The CDR3 bases are TGTGCCAGCAGTCTCGACAGGAACTATGGCTACACCTTC. Residues: CASSLDRNYGYTF.

The V gene is TRBV6-5, the J gene TRBJ2-4; D is uncertain. The germline gives CDR1 MNHEY, CDR2 SVGAGI. The CDR3 is made up of 11 amino acids. V was clipped by 7 bases and J by 6 bases, with 7 bases between them. CDR3 nucleotide sequence: TGTGCCAGCAACAGCCTAAACATTCAGTACTTC. This codes for CASNSLNIQYF.